This T cell receptor beta chain was sequenced in a study of regulatory T cells in long-lasting Graves disease. As for time point: newly diagnosed GD, antithyroid drugs for less than 3 months. PBMC-derived RNA was used for the TCR library. V shed 2 bases and J 3 bases; nucleotides not matched to a gene: 7. Germline values: CDR1 MNHEY, CDR2 SVGEGT. The CDR3 consists of 17 residues. This clonotype was seen only a few times. Library construction for TCR beta used iRepertoire HTBI primers and Arm-PCR of CDR3 regions. Using its own MiXCR run on the multiplex PCR reads, TCRdb lists one record per CDR3 protein. This sample has roughly 410,000 distinct CDR3 sequences, with roughly 15% found just once. This sample was also put to use in a study of T cells in Graves' hyperthyroidism and ophthalmopathy. As reported in that work: HTBI primers were used for first-round RT-PCR of the TCR CDR3. In validation, the model predicted ophthalmopathy. These predictions came a median about 6.8 months before onset.

V and J are TRBV6-2 or TRBV6-3 and TRBJ2-3; 11 bases are a match to TRBD1. The sequenced sample was peripheral blood mononuclear cells (PBMCs), obtained at new diagnosis, from a patient treated with antithyroid drugs. The receptor's source is a woman between 40 and 55 years old with Graves disease. In DNA, the CDR3 is TGTGCCAGCAGTTACCCCATCGGACAGGGGGCAACAGATACGCAGTATTTT. This gives the protein CASSYPIGQGATDTQYF.